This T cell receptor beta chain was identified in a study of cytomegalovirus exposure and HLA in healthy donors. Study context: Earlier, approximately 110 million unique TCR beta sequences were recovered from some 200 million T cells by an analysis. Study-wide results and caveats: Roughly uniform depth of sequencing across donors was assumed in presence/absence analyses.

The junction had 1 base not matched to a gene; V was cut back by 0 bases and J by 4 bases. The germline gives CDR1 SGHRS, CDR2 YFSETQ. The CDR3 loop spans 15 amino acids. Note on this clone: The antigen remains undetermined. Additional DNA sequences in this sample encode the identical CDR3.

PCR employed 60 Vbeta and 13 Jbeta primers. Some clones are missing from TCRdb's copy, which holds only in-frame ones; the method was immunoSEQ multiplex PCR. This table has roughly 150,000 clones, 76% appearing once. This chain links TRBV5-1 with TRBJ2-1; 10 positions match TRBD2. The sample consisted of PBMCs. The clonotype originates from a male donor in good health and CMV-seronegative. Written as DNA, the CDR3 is TGCGCCAGCAGCTTGGGGACTAGCGGTTACAATGAGCAGTTCTTC. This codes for CASSLGTSGYNEQFF.